The T cell receptor (beta chain) described here comes from a study of CD8 T cells in Susac syndrome. This clonotype was seen once. Antigen specificity is unknown. Study-level findings and limits: CD4+ T cell repertoires in Susac syndrome exhibited no evidence of clonal expansion. The study admitted that it had a relatively small number of individuals in its TCR sequencing and HLA analysis.

The patients with Susac syndrome were individuals who fulfilled the recently defined diagnostic criteria for disease that was either definite or probable. Trimming shortened V by 0 bases and J by 0 bases, and 6 bases separated the two germline ends. The germline CDR1 and CDR2 sequences are MGHRA and YSYEKL. CDR3 length: 14 amino acids. RNA amounts of about 0.45 to 1 ug underwent reverse transcription with random hexamers. Amplification of TCR beta CDR3 spanned 54 Vbeta and 13 Jbeta via immunoSEQ multiplex PCR. TCRdb fed the immunoSEQ multiplex PCR reads into MiXCR, producing one record per CDR3 protein. The sample shows more than 100,000 distinct CDR3 sequences, approximately 96% of them seen only once.

The TCR originated in a human donor with Susac syndrome. The genes are TRBV4-1 and TRBJ2-7, with D hard to call. The sequenced sample was CD4+ T cells from PBMCs. In nucleotides, the CDR3 is TGCGCCAGCAGCCAAGACCCTACCTCCTACGAGCAGTACTTC. It translates to CASSQDPTSYEQYF.